Below, 22 T cell receptor beta chains from the same sample are listed, as sequenced in a study of control samples from healthy donors and cancer patients. Sequencing was performed with immunoSEQ multiplex PCR; in TCRdb, only in-frame clones are kept and a portion is missing. This table holds some 170,000 clones, around 94% found once. The source material was PBMCs. The receptors originated from a man aged 55-75 years with colorectal cancer.

This chain joins TRBV6-5 and TRBJ2-3, with D unclear. The CDR3 spans 13 residues. The ends were cut back, 2 bases at V and 0 bases at J, with 3 bases in the middle. Germline V CDR1 and CDR2: MNHEY, SVGAGI. The CDR3: CASSYPSTDTQYF. Written as DNA, the CDR3 is TGTGCCAGCAGTTACCCAAGCACAGATACGCAGTATTTT.

This rearrangement joins TRBV11-3 to TRBJ2-1, with D perhaps TRBD1 (5 bases). The V end lost 2 bases, the J end lost 9 bases, and 14 bases lay between the germline ends. The CDR3 is 14 amino acids. Germline CDR1 and CDR2: SGHNT and YENEEA. The CDR3 region is CASSLWAGNGEQFF. Here the CDR3 DNA reads TGTGCCAGCAGCTTATGGGCAGGGAACGGTGAGCAGTTCTTC.

The chain joins TRBV19 to TRBJ1-1, with 12 bases that match TRBD1. Germline V gene data show CDR1 as LNHDA and CDR2 as SQIVND (reference sequence). There are 14 residues in the CDR3. With 5 bases clipped from V and 6 bases from J, the junction kept 4 bases outside the gene matches. The CDR3 DNA reads as TGTGCCAGTAGTGGGGGACAGGGGGCCTCTGAAGCTTTCTTT. The encoded protein is CASSGGQGASEAFF.

The rearrangement uses TRBV7-2 and TRBJ2-7, with 8 bases matching TRBD1. CDR1 and CDR2 from the germline V gene are SGHTA and FQGNSA. CDR3 size: 14 residues. Unmatched junction bases numbered 9, after V lost 5 bases and J lost 6 bases. The chain's CDR3 is CASSARTGNTEQYF. In DNA, the CDR3 is TGTGCCAGCAGCGCAAGGACAGGGAACACCGAGCAGTACTTC.

V and J are TRBV19 and TRBJ1-2, with 9 bases lining up with TRBD1. The CDR3 has 14 residues. The V gene end was trimmed by 5 bases and the J gene end by 4 bases; junction bases not matched to a gene: 5. CDR1 LNHDA and CDR2 SQIVND come from the germline V gene (reference sequence). The CDR3 loop reads CASSYTGQGYGYTF. CDR3 coding DNA: TGTGCCAGTAGTTATACGGGACAGGGCTATGGCTACACCTTC.

The chain is built from TRBV19 and TRBJ1-6; the match to TRBD1 covers 7 bases. CDR3 length equals 14 residues. V lost 6 bases to trimming and J lost 5 bases; unmatched junction nucleotides: 4. The germline V gene encodes CDR1 LNHDA and CDR2 SQIVND (reference sequence). CDR3 nucleotide sequence: TGTGCCAGTAGGATTGGACAGGATAATTCACCCCTCCACTTT. Translating it yields CASRIGQDNSPLHF.

The chain has TRBV25-1 and TRBJ2-7; the D is unclear. In germline, CDR1 is MGHDK, CDR2 SYGVNS. V was cut by 4 bases and J by 0 bases, with 13 bases left in between. The CDR3 spans 15 residues. CDR3 DNA: TGTGCCAGCAGTGTGGGTTCTTGGAGCTCCTACGAGCAGTACTTC. As protein: CASSVGSWSSYEQYF.

The chain combines TRBV5-6 with TRBJ2-3; D remains unclear. The CDR3 consists of 14 residues. Germline V gene data show CDR1 as SGHDT and CDR2 as YYEEEE. V lost 2 bases and J lost 2, with 9 bases in between. CDR3 sequence: CASSFGRPTDTQYF. As DNA, the CDR3 is TGTGCCAGCAGCTTTGGGCGGCCCACAGATACGCAGTATTTT.

This chain uses TRBV2 with TRBJ1-2; TRBD1 aligns across 7 bases. The ends lost 1 base at V and 8 bases at J; junction bases unmatched: 7. Germline V gene lookup returns CDR1 SNHLY and CDR2 FYNNEI. CDR3 length equals 14 residues. CDR3 coding DNA: TGTGCCAGCAGTGAAGGAGGGACAGTCTCCGGCTACACCTTC. Encoded protein: CASSEGGTVSGYTF.

The V and J genes are TRBV6-5 and TRBJ1-1; perhaps TRBD1 as D (5 bases). Trimming removed 2 bases at V and 6 bases at J, with 16 bases between. CDR3 size: 15 residues. Germline-derived CDR1 and CDR2 are MNHEY and SVGAGI. CDR3 sequence: CASSYRIGDPAEAFF. CDR3 DNA: TGTGCCAGCAGTTACAGGATTGGGGACCCTGCTGAAGCTTTCTTT.

The rearrangement joins TRBV6-5 to TRBJ1-1, with 9 positions matching TRBD1. This CDR3 is 14 amino acids long. CDR1 and CDR2 (germline): MNHEY, SVGAGI. J lost 5 bases, V lost 5 bases, and 6 bases had no gene match. CDR3 sequence (DNA): TGTGCCAGCAGTCCCCGACAGGGGGAGACTGAAGCTTTCTTT. Its translation: CASSPRQGETEAFF.

The V call is TRBV3-1 (or the pseudogene TRBV3-2), the J call TRBJ1-2; TRBD1 aligns across 9 bases. This CDR3 comprises 12 residues. V lost 3 bases, J lost 8 bases, and 1 base stayed unmatched. Per the germline V gene, CDR1 is LGHDT and CDR2 is YNNKEL (reference sequence). CDR3: CASSHGTGGYTF. The DNA for the CDR3 is TGTGCCAGCAGCCATGGGACAGGGGGCTACACCTTC.

The chain has TRBV3-1 (or the pseudogene TRBV3-2) and TRBJ1-2; 7 positions agree with TRBD1. The CDR3 spans 14 residues. The germline V gene encodes CDR1 LGHDT and CDR2 YNNKEL (reference sequence). V was clipped by 6 bases and J by 2 bases; unmatched bases: 6. CDR3 residues: CASRLTGPNYGYTF. CDR3 DNA: TGTGCCAGCAGACTGACAGGGCCGAACTATGGCTACACCTTC.

The rearrangement uses TRBV6-4 and TRBJ2-7, with D maybe TRBD2 (5 bases). Germline CDR1 and CDR2: MRHNA and SNTAGT. CDR3 length: 15 amino acids. V was clipped by 6 bases and J by 0 bases, with 15 bases between them. Written as DNA, the CDR3 is TGTGCCAGCAGGGCCTACGGGGTCAGCTCCTACGAGCAGTACTTC. Protein: CASRAYGVSSYEQYF.

CDR3 DNA sequence: TGTGCCAGCAGTTCGGACAGGGTGTATGGCTACACCTTC. This encodes CASSSDRVYGYTF. The chain links TRBV12-3 or TRBV12-4 to TRBJ1-2, with 8 bases lining up with TRBD1. V gave up 4 bases and J gave up 5 bases; unmatched junction bases: 3. This CDR3 is 13 amino acids long.

J is TRBJ2-3 and V is TRBV19; 10 bases agree with TRBD1. This CDR3 has 17 residues. V shed 6 bases and J 0 bases; nucleotides not matched to a gene: 9. Germline assignment: CDR1 LNHDA and CDR2 SQIVND (reference sequence). The CDR3, as DNA: TGTGCCAGTAGGAACCTCGGACAGGGGGACAGCACAGATACGCAGTATTTT. It translates to CASRNLGQGDSTDTQYF.

The chain links TRBV29-1 to TRBJ1-2, with D tentatively TRBD1 (5 bases). The CDR3 contains 12 residues. V lost 5 bases and J 3 bases, leaving 10 bases between the germline ends. Germline values: CDR1 SQVTM, CDR2 ANQGSEA. DNA of the CDR3: TGCAGCGTTCCAGGGAAGGACTATGGCTACACCTTC. It codes for CSVPGKDYGYTF.

This chain links TRBV12-3 or TRBV12-4 with TRBJ1-2; TRBD1 matches at 9 bases. This CDR3 region has 13 residues. V gave up 5 bases and J gave up 6 bases; unmatched junction bases: 4. The CDR3, as DNA: TGTGCCAGCAGTAACGGACAGGGGAATGGCTACACCTTC. Translating it yields CASSNGQGNGYTF.

This clone has just a few counts. The chain joins TRBV2 to TRBJ2-7, with 8 bases matching TRBD1. Per the germline V gene, CDR1 is SNHLY and CDR2 is FYNNEI. With 6 bases clipped from V and 5 bases from J, the junction kept 9 bases outside the gene matches. This CDR3 spans 14 amino acids. The CDR3 loop reads CASSLRAGGNEQYF. The CDR3 DNA sequence: TGTGCCAGCAGCCTTCGAGCAGGGGGCAACGAGCAGTACTTC.

This chain joins TRBV10-3 and TRBJ1-2, with 7 bases that match TRBD1. Per the germline V gene, CDR1 is ENHRY and CDR2 is SYGVKD. The CDR3 is 11 residues long. V dropped 10 bases and J dropped 3; count of bases not matched to a gene: 2. This CDR3 reads CATGQDYGYTF. The CDR3 DNA sequence: TGTGCCACAGGACAGGACTATGGCTACACCTTC.

This chain uses TRBV6-6 with TRBJ1-6, with a possible D match to TRBD1 (6 bases). The CDR3 totals 14 residues. Germline V CDR1 and CDR2: MNHNY, SVGAGI (reference sequence). V was cut by 2 bases and J by 12 bases, with 14 bases left in between. The DNA for the CDR3 is TGTGCCAGCAGTTACGGGACACCGGATTTACCCCTCCACTTT. Translated, it gives CASSYGTPDLPLHF.

V and J are TRBV11-2 and TRBJ1-1; no clear D gene. Germline lookup yields CDR1 SGHAT and CDR2 FQNNGV. The CDR3 extends over 14 amino acids. V was pared by 3 bases and J by 0 bases, with 8 bases between. The CDR3 protein is CASSFQPLNTEAFF. The DNA of the CDR3 is TGTGCCAGCAGCTTCCAGCCTTTGAACACTGAAGCTTTCTTT.